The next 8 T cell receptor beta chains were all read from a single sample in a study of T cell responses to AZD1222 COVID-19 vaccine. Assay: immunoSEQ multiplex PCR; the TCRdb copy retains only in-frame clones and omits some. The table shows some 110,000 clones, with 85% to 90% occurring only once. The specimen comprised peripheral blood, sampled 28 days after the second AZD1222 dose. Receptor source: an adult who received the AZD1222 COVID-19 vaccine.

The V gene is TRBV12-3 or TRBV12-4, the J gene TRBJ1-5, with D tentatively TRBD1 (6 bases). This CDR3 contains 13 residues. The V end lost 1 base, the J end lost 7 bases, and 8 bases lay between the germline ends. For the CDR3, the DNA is TGTGCCAGCAGTTTAGGACAGGCCCAGCCCCAGCATTTT. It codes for CASSLGQAQPQHF.

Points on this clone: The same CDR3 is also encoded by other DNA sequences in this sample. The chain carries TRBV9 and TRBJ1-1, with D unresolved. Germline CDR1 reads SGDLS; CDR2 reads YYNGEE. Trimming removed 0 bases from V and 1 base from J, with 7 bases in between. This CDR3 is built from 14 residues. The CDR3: CASSVGPENTEAFF. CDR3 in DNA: TGTGCCAGCAGCGTAGGGCCAGAGAACACTGAAGCTTTCTTT.

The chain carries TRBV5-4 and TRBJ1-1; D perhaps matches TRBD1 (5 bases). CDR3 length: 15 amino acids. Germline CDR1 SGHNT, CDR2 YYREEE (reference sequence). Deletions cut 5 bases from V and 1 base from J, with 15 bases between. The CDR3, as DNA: TGTGCCAGCAGGCTTGGGGACCTATCGAACACTGAAGCTTTCTTT. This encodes CASRLGDLSNTEAFF.

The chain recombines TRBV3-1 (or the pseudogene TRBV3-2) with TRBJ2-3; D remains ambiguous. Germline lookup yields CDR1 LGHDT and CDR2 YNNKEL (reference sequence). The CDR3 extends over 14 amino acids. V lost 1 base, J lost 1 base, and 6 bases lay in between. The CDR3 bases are TGTGCCAGCAGCCAAGTGATGGGCACAGATACGCAGTATTTT. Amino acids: CASSQVMGTDTQYF.

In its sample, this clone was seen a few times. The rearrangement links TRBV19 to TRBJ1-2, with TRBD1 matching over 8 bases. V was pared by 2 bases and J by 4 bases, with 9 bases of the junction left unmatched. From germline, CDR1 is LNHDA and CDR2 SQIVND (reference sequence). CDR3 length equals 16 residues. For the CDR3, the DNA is TGTGCCAGTAGTATAATGGTTGTGGGACAGGCCTATGGCTACACCTTC. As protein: CASSIMVVGQAYGYTF.

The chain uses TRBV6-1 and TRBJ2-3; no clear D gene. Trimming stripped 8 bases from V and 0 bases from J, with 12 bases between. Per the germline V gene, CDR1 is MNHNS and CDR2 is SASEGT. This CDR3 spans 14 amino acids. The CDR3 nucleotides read TGTGCCAGCTCGATCGGATCTAGCACAGATACGCAGTATTTT. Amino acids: CASSIGSSTDTQYF.

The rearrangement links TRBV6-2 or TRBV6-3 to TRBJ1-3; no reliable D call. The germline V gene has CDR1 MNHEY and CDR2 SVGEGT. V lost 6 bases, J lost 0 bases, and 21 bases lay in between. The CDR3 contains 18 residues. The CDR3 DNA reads TGTGCCAGCAGCCACCCTACGAGCAGCACCGTCTCTGGAAACACCATATATTTT. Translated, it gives CASSHPTSSTVSGNTIYF.

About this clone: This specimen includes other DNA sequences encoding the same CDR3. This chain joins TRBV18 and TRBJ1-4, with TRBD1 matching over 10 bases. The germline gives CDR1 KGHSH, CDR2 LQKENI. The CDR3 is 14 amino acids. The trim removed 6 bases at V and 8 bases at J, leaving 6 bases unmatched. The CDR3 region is CASSSGTGDEKLFF. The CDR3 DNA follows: TGTGCCAGCTCTTCCGGGACAGGGGACGAAAAACTGTTTTTT.